These T cell receptor beta chains were read from a single sample in a study of control samples from healthy donors and cancer patients. TCRdb keeps only in-frame clones here, not all; method: immunoSEQ multiplex PCR. Here the sample spans 100,000 to 150,000 clones, approximately 92% being singletons. What was sequenced was blood. The receptor source for this set is a man between 18 and 35 years old in good health. The CDR3 runs from the conserved cysteine through the conserved F or W. Fields, in order: CDR3 protein, V gene.

cdr3_aa: CATRDTTNEKLFF
v_call: TRBV10-3

cdr3_aa: CASTPSRTGGYNEQFF
v_call: TRBV2

cdr3_aa: CASSYSHRGGYNEQFF
v_call: TRBV6-5

cdr3_aa: CASSPYMAGELFF
v_call: TRBV7-9

cdr3_aa: CASSYGTGGLGYTF
v_call: TRBV6-2/TRBV6-3

cdr3_aa: CASSIVGGYNEQFF
v_call: TRBV19

cdr3_aa: CASNLLGAEKETQYF
v_call: TRBV6-5

cdr3_aa: CSVAKAETQYF
v_call: TRBV29-1

cdr3_aa: CASSLAIPGGTFGYTF
v_call: TRBV7-9

cdr3_aa: CASSDYGQGSYEQYF
v_call: TRBV2

cdr3_aa: CAWSTGTGGRGYTF
v_call: TRBV30

cdr3_aa: CASSAGQPKPSYEQYF
v_call: TRBV5-1

cdr3_aa: CASKGGITNEKLFF
v_call: TRBV4-2

cdr3_aa: CSASRVTGRAEAFF
v_call: TRBV20-1

cdr3_aa: CASSLGTGSTYGYTF
v_call: TRBV18

cdr3_aa: CASRRWGQGASGNTIYF
v_call: TRBV27

cdr3_aa: CASSDSGDIGYTF
v_call: TRBV10-1

cdr3_aa: CASSLGLAGAYTDTQYF
v_call: TRBV5-1

cdr3_aa: CASSLGSGGADTQYF
v_call: TRBV5-1

cdr3_aa: CASSSRGGTEAFF
v_call: TRBV27

cdr3_aa: CASRNQETQYF
v_call: TRBV10-2

cdr3_aa: CAWSLGSGITDTQYF
v_call: TRBV30

cdr3_aa: CASSERYRPTEAFF
v_call: TRBV6-1

cdr3_aa: CASSELGRGREKLFF
v_call: TRBV6-1

cdr3_aa: CASSLRQFGTGELFF
v_call: TRBV7-3

cdr3_aa: CASKGGTDYEQYF
v_call: TRBV2

cdr3_aa: CASSQIQGAEETQYF
v_call: TRBV5-1